This T cell receptor beta chain was sequenced during a study of blood T cell repertoires in COVID-19. The overall study: Specimens from acute and convalescent COVID-19 originated in the United States, Italy and Spain.

Authors' data handling: The authors estimated nucleated cell counts from reference gene primer amplification. Clones were read by immunoSEQ multiplex PCR, and TCRdb kept only the in-frame ones, dropping some. The V and J calls and clone size come from that table; D and trimming were worked out from the DNA. The sample lists 70,000 to 90,000 clones; about 83% were seen once. The receptor was isolated from a man over 45 with active COVID-19. Sequencing used peripheral blood.

The CDR3 loop reads CSVSRLNTEAFF. The CDR3 DNA is TGCAGCGTTTCCAGGTTGAACACTGAAGCTTTCTTT. This chain links TRBV29-1 with TRBJ1-1; D uncertain. V lost 5 bases, J lost 0 bases, and 7 bases lay in between. Germline V gene sequence: CDR1 SQVTM, CDR2 ANQGSEA. The CDR3 consists of 12 residues.